This T cell receptor beta chain originates from a study of T-cell reconstitution after alpha-beta-depleted transplantation in children. The CDR3 is made up of 13 amino acids. The V end was cut by 6 bases, the J end by 7 bases, with 12 bases between. Regarding the study as a whole: The origin of high day-60 TCRbeta diversity in some patients lay in surviving recipient T cells and thymic progenitors. As was reported, about two months after transplant, alpha-beta T cells came from several hundred expanded graft clones. Hyperexpanded clones declined; after one year, newly produced T cells mostly supplied diversity.

This clonotype was recorded a few times. The antigen remains unidentified. During its preparation, the TCRbeta library received unique molecular identifiers. TCRdb re-called the PCR reads through MiXCR, storing one row per CDR3 protein. The sample consists of around 500,000 distinct CDR3 sequences, 23% of them appearing once. Sequenced material: PBMCs, mostly from graft donor cells, taken 360 days after TCRalphabeta/CD19-depleted stem cell transplant. The V gene is TRBV12-3 or TRBV12-4, the J gene TRBJ2-2; D is uncertain. The clonotype comes from a boy in the first two years of life who had a stem cell transplant for acute myeloid leukemia, so the T cells may come from the graft donor. The CDR3 DNA sequence: TGTGCCAGCAGCCCAGCGTACCTCGGGGAGCTGTTTTTT. Amino acid sequence: CASSPAYLGELFF.